Below, 4 T cell receptor beta chains from the same sample are listed, as sequenced in a study of identical twins. TCRdb processed the 5' RACE reads anew with MiXCR; each CDR3 protein has one entry. The sample lists about 240,000 distinct CDR3 sequences; about 13% were seen once. The same sample was also used in a study of yellow fever vaccine responses in identical twins.

Sequenced: memory (CD45RO+) T cells sorted from blood. The receptors were gathered from a young woman in good health.

There are many counts of this clonotype. The chain joins TRBV7-9 to TRBJ2-2, with D uncertain. With 4 bases removed from V and 0 bases from J, the gap between germline ends came to 0 bases. CDR3 length: 12 residues. CDR1 is SEHNR, CDR2 FQNEAQ, per germline (reference sequence). The CDR3 spells CASSSNTGELFF. The CDR3 DNA follows: TGTGCCAGCAGCTCGAACACCGGGGAGCTGTTTTTT. Using reference TRBV7-9 and TRBJ2-2 for the parts outside the CDR3, the full variable domain is DTGVSQNPRHKITKRGQNVTFRCDPISEHNRLYWYRQTLGQGPEFLTYFQNEAQLEKSRLLSDRFSAERPKGSFSTLEIQRTEQGDSAMYLCASSSNTGELFFGEGSRLTVL.

The J gene is TRBJ2-5, the V gene TRBV5-1; 8 nucleotides line up with TRBD2. This CDR3 spans 15 amino acids. In germline, CDR1 is SGHRS, CDR2 YFSETQ. J was trimmed by 3 bases and V by 0 bases; bases with no gene match: 4. Here the CDR3 reads CASSLDGRAEETQYF. The DNA of the CDR3 is TGCGCCAGCAGCTTGGACGGGAGGGCCGAAGAGACCCAGTACTTC.

This clonotype was counted only a few times. The CDR3 DNA is TGTGCCACCAGCAGAGGAGCGGCCGCGAACACCGGGGAGCTGTTTTTT. This codes for CATSRGAAANTGELFF. The chain has TRBV15 and TRBJ2-2; perhaps TRBD2 as D (5 bases). Germline values: CDR1 LNHNV, CDR2 YYDKDF (reference sequence). With 1 base removed from V and 0 bases from J, the gap between germline ends came to 9 bases. The CDR3 totals 16 residues.

This clonotype was found many times. The chain combines TRBV6-2 or TRBV6-3 with TRBJ2-3; 9 bases match TRBD2. CDR1 is MNHEY and CDR2 is SVGEGT in the germline V gene. J was trimmed by 0 bases and V by 10 bases; bases with no gene match: 8. The CDR3 contains 15 residues. CDR3 bases: TGTGCCACCTCCCGGGCGGGAGGGAGCACAGATACGCAGTATTTT. Translating it yields CATSRAGGSTDTQYF.